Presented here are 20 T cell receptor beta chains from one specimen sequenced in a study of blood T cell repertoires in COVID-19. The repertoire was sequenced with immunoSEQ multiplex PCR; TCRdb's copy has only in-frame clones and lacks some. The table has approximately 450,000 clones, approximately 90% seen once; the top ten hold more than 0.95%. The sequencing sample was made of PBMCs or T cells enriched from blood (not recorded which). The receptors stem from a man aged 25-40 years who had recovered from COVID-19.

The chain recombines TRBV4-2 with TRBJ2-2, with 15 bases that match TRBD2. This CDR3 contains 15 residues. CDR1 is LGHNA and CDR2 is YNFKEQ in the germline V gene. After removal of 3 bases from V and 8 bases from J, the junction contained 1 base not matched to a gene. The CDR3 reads CASSHGTSGRGELFF. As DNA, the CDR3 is TGTGCCAGCAGCCATGGGACTAGCGGGAGGGGGGAGCTGTTTTTT.

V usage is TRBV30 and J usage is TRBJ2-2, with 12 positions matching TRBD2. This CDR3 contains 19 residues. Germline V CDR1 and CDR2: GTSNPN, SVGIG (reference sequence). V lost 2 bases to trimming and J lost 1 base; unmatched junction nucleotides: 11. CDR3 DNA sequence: TGTGCCTGGAGTCGAATGACTAGCGGGAGCCGGGTGAACACCGGGGAGCTGTTTTTT. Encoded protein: CAWSRMTSGSRVNTGELFF.

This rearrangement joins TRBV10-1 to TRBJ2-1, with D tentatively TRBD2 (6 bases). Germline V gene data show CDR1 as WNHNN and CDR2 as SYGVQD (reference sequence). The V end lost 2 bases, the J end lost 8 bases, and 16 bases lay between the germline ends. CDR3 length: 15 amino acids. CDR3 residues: CASSEGGAGFYEQFF. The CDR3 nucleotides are TGCGCCAGCAGTGAGGGCGGGGCAGGGTTTTATGAGCAGTTCTTC.

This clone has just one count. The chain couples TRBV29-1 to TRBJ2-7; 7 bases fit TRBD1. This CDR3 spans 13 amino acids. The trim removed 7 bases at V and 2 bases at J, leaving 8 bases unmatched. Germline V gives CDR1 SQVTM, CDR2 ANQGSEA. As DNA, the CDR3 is TGCAGCGCTCCTCGACAGGGCCCCTACGAGCAGTACTTC. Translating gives CSAPRQGPYEQYF.

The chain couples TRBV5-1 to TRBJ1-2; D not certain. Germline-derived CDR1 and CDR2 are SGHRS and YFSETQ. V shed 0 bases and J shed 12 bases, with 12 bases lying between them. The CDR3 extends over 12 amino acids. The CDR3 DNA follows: TGCGCCAGCAGCTTGGTATCCGGGTCCGACACCTTC. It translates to CASSLVSGSDTF.

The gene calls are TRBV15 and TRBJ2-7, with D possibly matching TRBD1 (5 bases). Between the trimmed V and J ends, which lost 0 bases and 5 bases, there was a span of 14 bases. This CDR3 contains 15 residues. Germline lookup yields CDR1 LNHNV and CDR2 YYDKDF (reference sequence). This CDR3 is CATSRDVGVENEQYF. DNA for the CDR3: TGTGCCACCAGCAGAGATGTAGGGGTGGAAAACGAGCAGTACTTC.

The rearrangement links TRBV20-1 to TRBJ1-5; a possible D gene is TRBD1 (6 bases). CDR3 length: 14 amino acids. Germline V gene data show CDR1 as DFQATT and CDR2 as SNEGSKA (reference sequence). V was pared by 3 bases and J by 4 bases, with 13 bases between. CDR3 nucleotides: TGCAGTGCTAGTGGAGGGACATCAAATCAGCCCCAGCATTTT. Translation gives CSASGGTSNQPQHF.

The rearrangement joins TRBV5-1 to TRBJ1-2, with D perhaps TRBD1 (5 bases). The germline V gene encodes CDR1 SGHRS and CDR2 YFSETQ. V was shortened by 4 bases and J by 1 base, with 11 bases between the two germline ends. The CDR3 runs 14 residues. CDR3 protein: CASSTIDSNYGYTF. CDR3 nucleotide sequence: TGCGCCAGCAGCACTATTGACAGTAACTATGGCTACACCTTC.

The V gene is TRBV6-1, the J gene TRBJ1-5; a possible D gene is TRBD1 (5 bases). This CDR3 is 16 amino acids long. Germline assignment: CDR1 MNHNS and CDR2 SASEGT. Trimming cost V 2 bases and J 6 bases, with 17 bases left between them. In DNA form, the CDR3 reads TGTGCCAGCAGTGAAAGCTGGGGCCTAAGTAGTCAGCCCCAGCATTTT. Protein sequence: CASSESWGLSSQPQHF.

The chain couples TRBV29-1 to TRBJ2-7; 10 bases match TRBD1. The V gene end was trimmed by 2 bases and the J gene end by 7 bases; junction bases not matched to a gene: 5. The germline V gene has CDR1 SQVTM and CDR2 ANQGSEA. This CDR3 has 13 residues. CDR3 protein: CSVEFRTGGEQYF. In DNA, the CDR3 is TGCAGCGTTGAATTCCGGACAGGGGGGGAGCAGTACTTC.

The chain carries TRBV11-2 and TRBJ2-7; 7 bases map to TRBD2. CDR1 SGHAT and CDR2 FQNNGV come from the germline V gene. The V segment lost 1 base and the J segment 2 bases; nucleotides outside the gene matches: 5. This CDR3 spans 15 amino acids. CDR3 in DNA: TGTGCCAGCAGCTTAGGGCTAAGCGGGGCCTACGAGCAGTACTTC. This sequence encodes CASSLGLSGAYEQYF.

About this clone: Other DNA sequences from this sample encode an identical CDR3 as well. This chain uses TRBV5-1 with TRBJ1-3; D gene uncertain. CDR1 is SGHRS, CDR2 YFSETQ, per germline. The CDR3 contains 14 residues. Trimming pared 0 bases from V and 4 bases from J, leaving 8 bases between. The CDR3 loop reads CASSLGAGGNTIYF. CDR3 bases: TGCGCCAGCAGCTTGGGAGCAGGCGGAAACACCATATATTTT.

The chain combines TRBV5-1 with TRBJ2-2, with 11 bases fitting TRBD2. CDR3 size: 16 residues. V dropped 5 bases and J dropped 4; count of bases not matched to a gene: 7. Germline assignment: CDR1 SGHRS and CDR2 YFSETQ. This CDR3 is CASRPGTSGLTGELFF. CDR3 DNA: TGCGCCAGCAGACCCGGGACTAGCGGACTCACCGGGGAGCTGTTTTTT.

The CDR3 DNA reads TGCGCCAGCAGCTTGCGGGGGGCTATCGACGAGCAGTACTTC. The encoded protein is CASSLRGAIDEQYF. The J gene is TRBJ2-7, the V gene TRBV5-1; a possible D gene is TRBD2 (7 bases). V gave up 1 base and J gave up 5 bases, with 13 bases separating them. Germline V gives CDR1 SGHRS, CDR2 YFSETQ. This CDR3 has 14 amino acids.

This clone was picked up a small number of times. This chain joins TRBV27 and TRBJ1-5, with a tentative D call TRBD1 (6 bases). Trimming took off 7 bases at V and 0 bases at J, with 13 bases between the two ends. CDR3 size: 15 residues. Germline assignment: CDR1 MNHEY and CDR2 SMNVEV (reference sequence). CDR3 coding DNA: TGTGCCAGCAAGGGGACACTACATAGCAATCAGCCCCAGCATTTT. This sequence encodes CASKGTLHSNQPQHF.

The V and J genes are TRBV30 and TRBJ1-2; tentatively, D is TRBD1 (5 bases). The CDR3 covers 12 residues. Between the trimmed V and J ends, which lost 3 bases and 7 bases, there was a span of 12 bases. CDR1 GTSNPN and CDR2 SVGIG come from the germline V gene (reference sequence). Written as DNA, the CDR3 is TGTGCCTGGAGCCCGGGGACTTCTGGCTACACCTTC. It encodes CAWSPGTSGYTF.

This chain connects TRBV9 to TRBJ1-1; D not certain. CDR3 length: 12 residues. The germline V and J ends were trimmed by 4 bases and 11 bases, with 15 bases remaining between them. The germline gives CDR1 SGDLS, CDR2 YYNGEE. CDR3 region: CASSTPGGEAFF. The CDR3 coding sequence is TGTGCCAGCAGCACCCCGGGTGGGGAGGCTTTCTTT.

CDR3 protein: CASSEPNYRTDNTEAFF. CDR3 coding DNA: TGTGCCAGCAGCGAACCAAACTACAGGACGGACAACACTGAAGCTTTCTTT. This sequence joins TRBV2 and TRBJ1-1; D is perhaps TRBD1 (5 bases). Trimming pared 6 bases from V and 2 bases from J, leaving 22 bases between. From germline, CDR1 is SNHLY and CDR2 FYNNEI. This CDR3 region has 17 residues.

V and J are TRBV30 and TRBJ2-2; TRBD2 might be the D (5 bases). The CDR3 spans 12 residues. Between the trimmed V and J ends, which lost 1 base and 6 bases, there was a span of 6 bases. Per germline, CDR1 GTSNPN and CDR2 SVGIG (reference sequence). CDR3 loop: CAWSDGAGELFF. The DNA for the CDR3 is TGTGCCTGGAGTGACGGGGCCGGGGAGCTGTTTTTT.

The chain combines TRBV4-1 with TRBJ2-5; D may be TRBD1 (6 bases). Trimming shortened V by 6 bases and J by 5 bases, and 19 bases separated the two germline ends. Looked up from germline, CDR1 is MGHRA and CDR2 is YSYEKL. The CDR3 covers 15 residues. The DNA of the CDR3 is TGCGCCAGCAGAAGGGACACCCAGAGTCGGGAGACCCAGTACTTC. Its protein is CASRRDTQSRETQYF.